These 7 T cell receptor beta chains were all obtained from the same sample, sequenced in a study of T-cell reconstitution after alpha-beta-depleted transplantation in children. Unique molecular identifiers were used to barcode this TCRbeta library. TCRdb re-derived calls from the PCR reads in MiXCR, one entry per CDR3 protein. The sample has 200,000 to 250,000 distinct CDR3 sequences; about 9.5% are singletons. The specimen comprised PBMCs from the stem cell graft donor, sampled from the stem cell graft. The source of these receptors is a human donor who donated a stem cell graft to a child with acute lymphoblastic leukemia.

CDR3 loop: CASSGQGGDGYTF. The CDR3 region has the DNA TGTGCCAGCAGTGGACAGGGAGGGGATGGCTACACCTTC. The rearrangement uses TRBV6-1 and TRBJ1-2; 7 bases are shared with TRBD1. Germline values: CDR1 MNHNS, CDR2 SASEGT. The V segment lost 4 bases and the J segment 6 bases; nucleotides outside the gene matches: 5. This CDR3 comprises 13 residues.

There are a few counts of this clonotype. The V and J genes are TRBV5-1 and TRBJ2-1; tentative D call: TRBD2 (6 bases). The CDR3 is 15 residues long. V lost 2 bases and J 6 bases, leaving 15 bases between the germline ends. CDR1 and CDR2 from the germline V gene are SGHRS and YFSETQ. In nucleotides, the CDR3 is TGCGCCAGCAGCTTTCAGACGGCCGGGGGCAATGAGCAGTTCTTC. Its protein is CASSFQTAGGNEQFF.

This chain links TRBV11-2 with TRBJ1-2; D uncertain. With 5 bases removed from V and 3 bases from J, the gap between germline ends came to 10 bases. The CDR3 is made up of 13 amino acids. Per germline, CDR1 SGHAT and CDR2 FQNNGV. The CDR3 DNA follows: TGTGCCAGCAGCGGCGGACGGGACTATGGCTACACCTTC. Translated, it gives CASSGGRDYGYTF.

Many counts were recorded for this clonotype. The chain is built from TRBV5-6 and TRBJ2-1; D ambiguous. This CDR3 contains 14 residues. The germline CDR1 and CDR2 sequences are SGHDT and YYEEEE. V lost 0 bases and J lost 4, with 8 bases in between. For the CDR3, the DNA is TGTGCCAGCAGCTTGGGCCAAACTTACAATGAGCAGTTCTTC. Its translation: CASSLGQTYNEQFF.

This clonotype has a handful of counts. DNA for the CDR3: TGTGCCAGCAGTTCCGGACAGGGGGCAATCACAGATACGCAGTATTTT. The encoded protein is CASSSGQGAITDTQYF. The chain joins TRBV12-3 or TRBV12-4 to TRBJ2-3; 11 bases are shared with TRBD1. This CDR3 comprises 16 residues. V was pared by 4 bases and J by 2 bases, with 5 bases of the junction left unmatched.

The V call is TRBV5-1, the J call TRBJ2-2, with 12 bases aligning to TRBD2. V trimming: 7 bases; J trimming: 6 bases; junction bases outside the gene matches: 7. The CDR3 contains 15 residues. Germline V gene lookup returns CDR1 SGHRS and CDR2 YFSETQ. The CDR3 spells CASGPLAGGSGELFF. In DNA form, the CDR3 reads TGCGCCAGCGGCCCCCTAGCGGGGGGGTCCGGGGAGCTGTTTTTT.

The sample holds many counts of this clonotype. The rearrangement joins TRBV7-9 to TRBJ1-1; TRBD1 is a possible D gene (5 bases). The CDR3 consists of 14 residues. Germline lookup yields CDR1 SEHNR and CDR2 FQNEAQ (reference sequence). V was shortened by 4 bases and J by 0 bases, with 9 bases between the two germline ends. The CDR3 DNA is TGTGCCAGCAGCTGGGGACGGATGAACACTGAAGCTTTCTTT. Its protein is CASSWGRMNTEAFF.